This T cell receptor beta chain was retrieved from a study of blood T cell repertoires in COVID-19. Study background: COVID-19 samples from acute and convalescent phases originated in the United States, Italy and Spain.

Study processing details: Quantification of nucleated cells was approximated via reference gene primer amplification. Profiling relied on immunoSEQ multiplex PCR, and the TCRdb table lists in-frame clones only, not all of them. V and J calls and clone size follow that table, whereas D and trimming were derived from the DNA. This sample carries approximately 74,000 clones, approximately 86% of them seen once, and the ten largest clones take around 7.9%. This CDR3 region has 15 residues. In germline, CDR1 is SEHNR, CDR2 FQNEAQ (reference sequence). After removal of 7 bases from V and 6 bases from J, the junction contained 11 bases not matched to a gene.

The chain recombines TRBV7-9 with TRBJ1-1, with TRBD1 matching 10 bases. The material sequenced was peripheral blood. This sequence was found in a man aged 65 to 79 with acute or convalescent COVID-19. The DNA for the CDR3 is TGTGCCAGCACCGAGGACAGGGGGATCGCGGCTGAAGCTTTCTTT. Encoded protein: CASTEDRGIAAEAFF. The full variable domain, rest sourced from reference TRBV7-9 and TRBJ1-1, is DTGVSQNPRHKITKRGQNVTFRCDPISEHNRLYWYRQTLGQGPEFLTYFQNEAQLEKSRLLSDRFSAERPKGSFSTLEIQRTEQGDSAMYLCASTEDRGIAAEAFFGQGTRLTVV.